This TCR beta chain was captured by sequencing in a study of metastatic and nonmetastatic thyroid tumors. Study-wide findings and caveats: Malignant thyroid tumors reportedly exceeded benign nodules significantly in TCR beta diversity, with the difference appearing in blood and tumor.

All patients were untreated before thyroid surgery. V was clipped by 3 bases and J by 4 bases, with 22 bases between them. The CDR3 totals 18 residues. Germline CDR1 reads MNHNS; CDR2 reads SASEGT. TCRdb reprocessed the PCR reads via MiXCR. The profile shows roughly 40,000 clones, 17% of them singletons. By its share, this clone is medium-sized (0.01 to 0.1%). The antigen remains unidentified. This chain links TRBV6-1 with TRBJ2-1, with D tentatively TRBD2 (6 bases). The source material was tumor tissue. The clonotype comes from a female donor with papillary thyroid cancer or a benign thyroid nodule (not recorded which). Some clones in this sample may be carry-over from other donors' samples. CDR3 DNA sequence: TGTGCCAGCAGTGAGATACCGGACTACCTAGGGAGGTACAATGAGCAGTTCTTC. Protein: CASSEIPDYLGRYNEQFF.